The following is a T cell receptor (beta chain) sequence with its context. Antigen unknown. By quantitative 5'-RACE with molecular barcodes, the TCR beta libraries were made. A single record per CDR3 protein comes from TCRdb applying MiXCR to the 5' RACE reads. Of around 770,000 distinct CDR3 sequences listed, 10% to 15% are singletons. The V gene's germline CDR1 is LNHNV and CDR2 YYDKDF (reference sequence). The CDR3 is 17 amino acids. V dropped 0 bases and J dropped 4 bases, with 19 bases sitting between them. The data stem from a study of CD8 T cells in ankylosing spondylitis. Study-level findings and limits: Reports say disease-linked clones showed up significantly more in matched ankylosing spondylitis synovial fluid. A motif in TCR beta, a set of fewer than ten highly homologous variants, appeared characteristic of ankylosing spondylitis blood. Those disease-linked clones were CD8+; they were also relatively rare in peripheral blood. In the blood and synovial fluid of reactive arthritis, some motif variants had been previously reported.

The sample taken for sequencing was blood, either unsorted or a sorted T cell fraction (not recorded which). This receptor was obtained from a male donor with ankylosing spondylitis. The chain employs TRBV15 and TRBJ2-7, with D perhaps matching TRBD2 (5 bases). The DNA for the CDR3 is TGTGCCACCAGCAGAGACCCGGACGGAAGCCGAGGGTACGAGCAGTACTTC. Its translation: CATSRDPDGSRGYEQYF.